This T cell receptor (beta chain) was identified in a study of blood T cell repertoires in COVID-19. Study background: The analysed material was cDNA or gDNA that came from T cells, B-cell-depleted T cells, or PBMCs.

Data came from immunoSEQ multiplex PCR; TCRdb stores just in-frame clones and leaves some out. The repertoire consists of 100,000 to 150,000 clones, with 70% to 90% occurring once and the leading ten covering more than 0.9%. The CDR3 contains 14 residues. V lost 2 bases, J lost 7 bases, and 6 bases stayed unmatched. Germline V gives CDR1 SGHNT, CDR2 YYREEE (reference sequence). The sample comprised peripheral blood. V gene TRBV5-4 combines with J gene TRBJ2-4, with 7 positions matching TRBD1. This receptor was taken from a woman of 80 years or more with acute or convalescent COVID-19. The CDR3 DNA sequence: TGTGCCAGCAGCTTCTGGGGCAGGGGGAACATTCAGTACTTC. Its protein is CASSFWGRGNIQYF. The full variable domain, completed using reference TRBV5-4 and TRBJ2-4, is ETGVTQSPTHLIKTRGQQVTLRCSSQSGHNTVSWYQQALGQGPQFIFQYYREEENGRGNFPPRFSGLQFPNYSSELNVNALELDDSALYLCASSFWGRGNIQYFGAGTRLSVL.